This TCR beta chain was recorded in a study of CD8+ T cells in alopecia areata. The overall study: Each of the treated patients was given oral tofacitinib, 5 to 10 mg twice daily, for moderate-to-severe alopecia areata.

Details on this clone: The antigen remains undetermined.

Isolated RNA was reverse transcribed into cDNA used as the sequencing template. Only in-frame clones appear in the TCRdb table, and some are missing; sequencing was by immunoSEQ multiplex PCR. The sample carries 95,000 to 150,000 clones, around 53% recorded once. Documented treatment: oral pan-JAK inhibitor, 5-10 mg twice daily. Whole-study results and caveats: Across lesional scalp, and particularly alopecia totalis/universalis, clonality surpassed that of normal scalp. Scalp clonality decreased significantly with tofacitinib, and so did expanded CD8+ clones among the top 100. Association of baseline CD8+ expansion with response is uncertain owing to one nonresponder.

Germline loops: CDR1 MNHEY, CDR2 SVGAGI. Trimming shortened V by 8 bases and J by 1 base, and 9 bases separated the two germline ends. CDR3 size: 14 residues. This TCR was sampled from a human donor with alopecia areata. The sequencing used CD4+ T cells sorted from blood, collected at week 4, from a patient treated with tofacitinib. V and J are TRBV6-5 and TRBJ2-6, with D perhaps matching TRBD2 (5 bases). The CDR3 coding sequence is TGTGCCAGCTCCACGGGGTCTGGGGCCAACGTCCTGACTTTC. Translation gives CASSTGSGANVLTF.